This T cell receptor (beta chain) was sequenced for a study of cytomegalovirus exposure and HLA in healthy donors (dated by TCRdb to about 2017). Notes on the research overall: An earlier analysis of approximately 550 of the donors reported 250 to 300 Gb of sequence data and around 110 million unique TCR beta sequences from roughly 200 million T cells. The study aimed to test whether signatures of past pathogen exposure could be identified by cataloging public T cell receptors. HLA typing covered class I and class II loci at four-digit resolution. A later analysis re-examined previously published TCR beta repertoires from more than 650 donors and added high-resolution HLA genotyping to investigate patterns of TCR occurrence. A later genetic analysis took genome-wide SNP genotypes for about 55% of the roughly 700 donors and used that subset as a discovery cohort. Donor age, sex, ethnicity and CMV serostatus were compiled alongside the repertoire data. Along with the approximately 650-subject first cohort, a separate validation cohort of roughly 110 different subjects was used. The study combined high-throughput TCR immunosequencing, statistical association of individual TCRs with disease status, and machine learning to predict cytomegalovirus infection status. Around 320 gigabases of sequencing data and 70 million to 100 million unique TCR sequences were included in an early release covering several hundred HLA-typed donors. To decide whether each TCR beta V gene segment behaved as functional or pseudogenic, an earlier analysis of some 540 of the donors relied on high-throughput TCR beta sequencing. Roughly five DR-DQ haplotypes were handled as single units for association and clustering because linkage in the cohort was strong. Typing coverage differed by locus: A, B, C, DRB1 and DQB1 were typed in roughly 620-630 donors, DQA1 in approximately 520, DPA1 in some 610, and DPB1 in roughly 450. The study used immunosequencing to profile the T cell repertoires of hundreds of subjects and linked those repertoires to cytomegalovirus serostatus. Among about 400 genotyped donors of the cohort, an average of around 220,000 unique TCR beta nucleotide sequences was sequenced per donor, of which roughly 17% were non-productive. Of the approximately 400 genotyped donors, 80% to 90% were placed in the genetic ancestry cluster associated with self-reported Caucasian donors. In the later analysis, no new phenotypic data were used to find candidate immune exposures; instead, reliance was placed on TCR beta sequences and their occurrence across donors. All discovery cohort repertoires had been generated on a single sequencing platform.

Notes on this clone: Its recognized antigen is unknown. Base qualities are not recorded, but no much larger clone differs from it by a single base.

Preparation of the library involved the immunoSEQ multiplex PCR assay. For the multiplex PCR, a mixture combining 60 forward primers for TCR Vbeta segments and 13 reverse primers for TCR Jbeta segments was used. Amplification of the CDR3 region of rearranged TCR beta genes was performed with a multiplex PCR assay on genomic DNA. On the Illumina HiSeq System, the amplified TCR beta libraries were sequenced as 87-base-pair reads. The source study handled its data this way. A later analysis tallied 70 million to 100 million unique TCR beta chains across the 550 to 850 repertoires, and about 12 million of those chains were shared by two or more donors. Raw reads were error-corrected and collapsed into unique sequences by a nearest-neighbor algorithm in which closely related sequences were merged to remove PCR and sequencing errors. Alignment of CDR3 sequences to IMGT reference sequences was used to assign V, D and J gene segments. Each retained sequence needed at least a six-nucleotide match to both a V gene segment and a J gene segment. Rearrangements were classified as productive when the CDR3 lacked stop codons and remained in frame with V and J, and all other rearrangements were classified as non-productive. Following IMGT convention, CDR3 was defined as the stretch from the second conserved V-encoded cysteine to the conserved J-encoded phenylalanine. Sequences without an unambiguous match to a single V gene segment were excluded from the earlier analysis of a few hundred of the donors. In an earlier analysis of about 590 of the donors, a V segment was called functional when productive rearrangements were above 56.7%, and segregating when the standard deviation between donors exceeded 5%. A statistical classification framework was developed to diagnose cytomegalovirus status using the catalog of TCR beta chain sequences. V and J gene assignment, in a later analysis, came from comparing TCR nucleotide sequences with IMGT/GENE-DB human TR gene sequences. In a later analysis, CDR3 sequences and most-parsimonious VDJ recombination scenarios were assigned using the TCRdist pipeline. A later analysis defined each TCR beta chain by its CDR3 amino acid sequence plus V-gene family, and excluded reads lacking a unique V-gene family. To address suspected cross-contamination and a sequencing artifact, a later analysis removed 450 to 700 highly shared, low-generation-probability nucleotide sequences. For each public chain, a later analysis derived a clonal expansion index from normalized ranks of inferred template counts within each repertoire. Generation probabilities in a later analysis came from a VDJ recombination model fitted to out-of-frame rearrangements, and those results were checked against IGoR. In a later analysis, TCR-TCR, TCR-HLA and TCR-CMV co-occurrence was scored with hypergeometric tests, and a repertoire-size bias correction was applied to TCR pairs. False discovery rates were estimated in a later analysis by permuting HLA or CMV assignments 20 times. A later analysis grouped co-occurring TCRs with DBSCAN, adding TCRdist sequence similarity when clustering within HLA-allele-positive subsets. Co-occurrence clustering excluded repertoires with fewer than 30,000 or more than 120,000 public chains, plus five with anomalous nucleotide sharing. TCRdb took this table from immuneACCESS and kept in-frame rearrangements with V and J called. Such tables lack part of the clones; where checked against another copy, unresolved V genes explain under half of the gap, and the rest is unexplained. V and J calls and clone size are as listed in that table; D and trimming were resolved from the DNA. Across this sample there are 150,000 or so clones, with roughly 84% seen only once. The top ten constitute around 1.5% of the sample.

From cysteine to phenylalanine, the CDR3 is 13 amino acids long. Just the 39-base CDR3 DNA is kept, in frame starting at base 1. At the junction V is shortened by 4 bases and J by 7 bases; bases outside the gene matches: 5. Sequences SNHLY (CDR1) and FYNNEI (CDR2) are obtained from the germline V gene. The cohort was made up of roughly 670 healthy bone marrow donors. At the time of sampling, every cohort member was nominally healthy, though immune exposures that went unrecorded were likely present. The donor tested CMV seronegative, placing the donor among the 350 or so seronegative members of the cohort. Each donor provided a peripheral blood sample, and peripheral blood mononuclear cells were used for TCR beta sequencing. The Qiagen DNeasy Blood Extraction Kit was used to extract genomic DNA from the blood cell samples. Study-wide conclusions, independent of this receptor: A later analysis found that most CMV-associated TCR beta chains appeared HLA-restricted, with HLA associations seemingly driven largely by CMV exposure. In vitro tests confirmed that three of the cytomegalovirus-associated TCR beta chains recognize cytomegalovirus antigens. In the study, approximately 160 TCR beta chains were listed as associated with cytomegalovirus. A later genetic analysis reported fewer N-insertions in productive TCRs among donors in an Asian-associated ancestry cluster than the approximately 700-donor mean. Broadly in line with IMGT annotations, most TCR beta V segments showed up in productive rearrangements about 87% or about 30% of the time in an earlier analysis of approximately 600 of the donors. An association between a missense DCLRE1C variant and V-gene and J-gene trimming of TCR beta chains was found in a later genetic analysis and replicated in an independent cohort. A later analysis found that TCR association rates varied across HLA loci, with DRB1 alleles showing the most associated TCRs and HLA-C alleles the fewest. Strong co-occurrence of HLA alleles, especially DR and DQ, made assigning TCR associations to individual alleles difficult. Some IMGT-functional V segments, including TRBV6-2 and TRBV6-3, could not be told apart with the 87-base-pair reads, so those segments were excluded. The presence/absence analyses assumed that sequencing depth was roughly uniform across donors, and that assumption may not be true. A later analysis reported that several top co-occurrence clusters appeared linked to parvovirus B19, influenza, CMV and Epstein-Barr virus. HLA typing was unavailable for some donors at each locus, so association tests used only the typed subset. The cohort was sequenced for TCR beta chains only, and without alpha or paired-chain data the features that could be detected were limited. Correlated functional status among segregating V segments might reflect linkage disequilibrium, but an unknown experimental factor could not be ruled out. Because counts were too low, 15 or so rarely observed V segments, including chromosome 9 orphons, were excluded from the earlier analysis of 587 of the donors. In a later analysis, HLA-associated TCR beta chains were found to be more clonally expanded and to have lower generation probabilities than equally common non-associated chains. The authors suggested that the approach could potentially be generalized to other disease states and immunological phenotypes. A further reported finding was that TCR beta sequences accurately predicted the HLA-A and HLA-B alleles for most subjects in the first cohort. In a later analysis, around 15,000 TCR beta sequences were associated with specific HLA alleles at a false discovery rate of 0.05. The sequencing pipeline was judged likely to have produced a cluster of highly shared sequence variants as a technical artifact. In both the original and validation cohorts, the classifier was reported to diagnose cytomegalovirus status with high specificity and sensitivity. Most TCR sequences were observed very rarely across donors, whereas some public TCRs were present in many individuals. The only immune exposure information available for the cohort was CMV serostatus.

The material sequenced was PBMCs. The chain uses TRBV2 and TRBJ2-7; TRBD1 lines up with 9 middle nucleotides. The origin of this receptor is a male donor in good health and CMV-seronegative. The CDR3 has the sequence CASSVTGGYEQYF. Here is the DNA: TGTGCCAGCAGTGTGACAGGGGGTTATGAGCAGTACTTC.